The 3 T cell receptor beta chains listed next were all sequenced from one sample in a study of cytomegalovirus exposure and HLA in healthy donors. Vbeta (60) and Jbeta (13) primers were used in the PCR. The assay was immunoSEQ multiplex PCR, and TCRdb's table has in-frame clones only and misses some. Counted here are some 150,000 clones, around 80% occurring once; the ten biggest clones make up about 9.9%. Input material: PBMCs. These receptors were collected from a man aged 18 to 29 in good health and CMV-seropositive.

The chain combines TRBV4-1 with TRBJ1-5, with D possibly TRBD1 on 5 matching bases. The germline V gene has CDR1 MGHRA and CDR2 YSYEKL. The CDR3 extends over 14 amino acids. V gave up 1 base and J gave up 5 bases, with 9 bases separating them. CDR3 DNA sequence: TGCGCCAGCAGCCAAGCCGGGGGTTATCAGCCCCAGCATTTT. Translation gives CASSQAGGYQPQHF.

The J gene is TRBJ1-5, the V gene TRBV19; D is unclear. The germline V gene has CDR1 LNHDA and CDR2 SQIVND (reference sequence). Trimming pared 8 bases from V and 0 bases from J, leaving 8 bases between. The length of the CDR3 is 13 residues. CDR3 in amino acids: CASGEDSNQPQHF. CDR3 sequence (DNA): TGTGCCAGTGGTGAGGATAGCAATCAGCCCCAGCATTTT.

The chain employs TRBV2 and TRBJ2-7, with TRBD2 identical over 7 bases. The J segment lost 4 bases and the V segment lost 1 base, leaving 4 bases of the junction unmatched. CDR1 is SNHLY and CDR2 is FYNNEI in the germline V gene. The CDR3 runs to 14 residues. This CDR3 is CASSEVGGEYEQYF. The CDR3 bases are TGTGCCAGCAGTGAAGTGGGAGGGGAGTACGAGCAGTACTTC.